The clone carrying this T cell receptor (beta chain) came up a few times. These data originate in a study of cytomegalovirus exposure and HLA in healthy donors. Vbeta (60) and Jbeta (13) primers were used in the PCR. Using immunoSEQ multiplex PCR, the repertoire was profiled, and TCRdb retains in-frame clones only, with some absent. The repertoire holds about 200,000 clones, 75% to 90% seen once, with less than 3% in the top ten. This CDR3 comprises 16 residues. The germline CDR1 and CDR2 sequences are MNHEY and SVGAGI. Trimming took 4 bases from V and 1 from J, leaving 14 bases between them. This clonotype was obtained from a middle-aged woman in good health and CMV-seronegative. Sequenced: PBMCs. V is TRBV6-5 and J is TRBJ1-3; D is perhaps TRBD1 (5 bases). CDR3 region: CASSSRARFSGNTIYF. DNA of the CDR3: TGTGCCAGCAGTTCCAGGGCACGCTTTTCTGGAAACACCATATATTTT.